Listed here are 4 T cell receptor beta chains from one sample, sequenced in a study of post-analysis software for immune sequencing data. Study-level points and caveats: Comparison of patients with controls showed 4 to 6 TRBV segments more frequent in patients, TRBV5-6, TRBV5-1 and TRBV20-1 among them.

The TCR beta cDNA libraries carried unique molecular identifiers. One entry per CDR3 protein, called by TCRdb with MiXCR from the PCR reads. The data contain about 430,000 distinct CDR3 sequences, 30% to 45% of them singletons. Antigens for these TCRs are unknown. The sample consisted of blood. All receptors come from a girl aged 2-10 years with multiple sclerosis.

The chain uses TRBV7-6 and TRBJ1-5, with 11 positions matching TRBD1. The CDR3 contains 15 residues. Germline CDR1 is SGHVS and CDR2 is FNYEAQ. J was trimmed by 6 bases and V by 5 bases; bases with no gene match: 6. CDR3 sequence (DNA): TGTGCCAGCAGCGTCGGACAGGGGGCCACTCAGCCCCAGCATTTT. Amino acid sequence: CASSVGQGATQPQHF.

This clonotype was seen more than once but under ten times. The V gene is TRBV20-1, the J gene TRBJ2-1; 8 positions match TRBD1. In germline, CDR1 is DFQATT, CDR2 SNEGSKA (reference sequence). The CDR3 runs 13 residues. The V and J ends lost 3 bases and 8 bases, in that order; junction bases with no gene match: 6. The DNA of the CDR3 is TGCAGTGCTAGCGATACAGGGGGGCATGAGCAGTTCTTC. It encodes CSASDTGGHEQFF.

The V gene is TRBV12-3 or TRBV12-4, the J gene TRBJ2-6; 9 bases match TRBD1. This CDR3 is built from 18 residues. V trimming: 6 bases; J trimming: 1 base; junction bases outside the gene matches: 10. CDR3 residues: CASSRYRGRISGANVLTF. The CDR3 DNA is TGTGCCAGCAGCCGCTACAGGGGGCGTATTTCTGGGGCCAACGTCCTGACTTTC.

This clonotype was counted a few times. CDR3: CASSLAAAGPGLGAKNIQYF. Written as DNA, the CDR3 is TGTGCCAGCAGCTTAGCGGCCGCAGGCCCAGGGCTGGGGGCCAAAAACATTCAGTACTTC. The rearrangement uses TRBV7-2 and TRBJ2-4; weak D call: TRBD1 (5 bases). This CDR3 contains 20 residues. With 0 bases removed from V and 1 base from J, the gap between germline ends came to 22 bases. Germline CDR1 SGHTA, CDR2 FQGNSA.